The 24 T cell receptor beta chains below were found in one sample sequenced in a study of blood T cells in healthy people across ages. Together with a sample-barcoded 5' primer, a J-beta primer mix was included in a second PCR lasting about 7 to 11 cycles. TCRdb processed the 5' RACE reads anew with MiXCR; each CDR3 protein has one entry. Here the sample spans 1.4 million or so distinct CDR3 sequences, roughly 43% being singletons. The sequencing input was blood. Receptors were obtained from a woman aged 18-29 years in good health.

V gene TRBV29-1 combines with J gene TRBJ2-2; 11 nucleotides agree with TRBD2. The germline CDR1 and CDR2 sequences are SQVTM and ANQGSEA. There are 16 residues in the CDR3. V gave up 6 bases and J gave up 2 bases; unmatched junction bases: 8. CDR3 in amino acids: CSVITTSGTNTGELFF. In DNA, the CDR3 is TGCAGCGTCATCACGACTAGCGGGACCAACACCGGGGAGCTGTTTTTT.

This clonotype was observed a handful of times. The rearrangement links TRBV2 to TRBJ2-5; 13 bases map to TRBD2. This CDR3 region has 14 residues. Looked up from germline, CDR1 is SNHLY and CDR2 is FYNNEI. The J segment lost 1 base and the V segment lost 10 bases, leaving 3 bases of the junction unmatched. The CDR3 loop is CAMGLAGLQETQYF. The CDR3 bases are TGTGCCATGGGACTAGCGGGACTCCAAGAGACCCAGTACTTC.

This clonotype was seen only once. The chain is built from TRBV4-3 and TRBJ2-1, with 9 bases that match TRBD1. V lost 6 bases and J lost 5; bases outside the gene matches: 8. CDR1 is LGHNA and CDR2 is YSLEER in the germline V gene. The CDR3 is 15 residues long. The CDR3 here is CASRIRTGGNNEQFF. CDR3 sequence (DNA): TGCGCCAGCAGGATTCGAACAGGGGGCAACAATGAGCAGTTCTTC.

The V and J genes are TRBV7-2 and TRBJ1-4; possible D gene TRBD1, 6 bases. The CDR3 contains 16 residues. Germline values: CDR1 SGHTA, CDR2 FQGNSA. V dropped 2 bases and J dropped 8 bases, with 18 bases sitting between them. Here the CDR3 DNA reads TGTGCCAGCAGCTTACGGGGGGGCGCTTTAGGGGAAAAACTGTTTTTT. Residues: CASSLRGGALGEKLFF.

The chain couples TRBV7-9 to TRBJ2-1; D not certain. V was shortened by 6 bases and J by 4 bases, with 13 bases between the two germline ends. CDR3 size: 14 residues. Germline V gives CDR1 SEHNR, CDR2 FQNEAQ (reference sequence). The CDR3 here is CASSRSNEYNEQFF. The DNA of the CDR3 is TGTGCCAGCAGTAGGAGCAACGAGTACAATGAGCAGTTCTTC.

This clonotype came up a few times. This sequence joins TRBV12-5 and TRBJ1-5; the match to TRBD1 covers 8 bases. The germline V gene has CDR1 LGHNT and CDR2 FRNRAP. The J segment lost 6 bases and the V segment lost 3 bases, leaving 4 bases of the junction unmatched. The CDR3 extends over 14 amino acids. The CDR3 protein is CASGFDRGGQPQHF. DNA for the CDR3: TGTGCTAGTGGTTTCGACAGGGGCGGTCAGCCCCAGCATTTT. Full variable domain (remainder filled in from reference TRBV12-5 and TRBJ1-5): DARVTQTPRHKVTEMGQEVTMRCQPILGHNTVFWYRQTMMQGLELLAYFRNRAPLDDSGMPKDRFSAEMPDATLATLKIQPSEPRDSAVYFCASGFDRGGQPQHFGDGTRLSIL.

This chain connects TRBV4-1 to TRBJ1-2, with D unclear. The CDR3 extends over 14 amino acids. Trimming took off 4 bases at V and 1 base at J, with 10 bases between the two ends. CDR1 is MGHRA and CDR2 is YSYEKL in the germline V gene. CDR3 region: CASSPRAHNYGYTF. DNA for the CDR3: TGCGCCAGCAGCCCCCGAGCTCATAACTATGGCTACACCTTC.

There are a few counts of this clonotype. V is TRBV10-3 and J is TRBJ2-7, with a possible D match to TRBD1 (6 bases). V was pared by 4 bases and J by 2 bases, with 18 bases between. Germline V gene sequence: CDR1 ENHRY, CDR2 SYGVKD. This CDR3 is built from 16 residues. The CDR3 nucleotides read TGTGCCATCAGTGGACGGGGACACCAAGACACCTACGAGCAGTACTTC. Protein: CAISGRGHQDTYEQYF.

This clonotype was recorded a few times. The rearrangement uses TRBV7-9 and TRBJ2-7; D is uncertain. Germline V gene lookup returns CDR1 SEHNR and CDR2 FQNEAQ (reference sequence). The CDR3 is made up of 15 amino acids. Trimming pared 1 base from V and 1 base from J, leaving 11 bases between. CDR3 DNA: TGTGCCAGCAGCTTAGATTGGGTAGATTCCTACGAGCAGTACTTC. Translating gives CASSLDWVDSYEQYF.

The rearrangement joins TRBV6-5 to TRBJ1-5; maybe TRBD1 (5 bases). Germline V CDR1 and CDR2: MNHEY, SVGAGI. The CDR3 contains 15 residues. The ends were cut back, 2 bases at V and 5 bases at J, with 13 bases in the middle. Here the CDR3 reads CASSYDAGRHQPQHF. Written as DNA, the CDR3 is TGTGCCAGCAGTTACGACGCAGGGAGGCATCAGCCCCAGCATTTT.

The chain couples TRBV4-3 to TRBJ2-6; TRBD1 is a possible D gene (5 bases). The CDR3 runs 13 residues. V lost 6 bases and J 8 bases, leaving 11 bases between the germline ends. Germline assignment: CDR1 LGHNA and CDR2 YSLEER. In nucleotides, the CDR3 is TGCGCCAGCAGTCGAGTGGGGCCCAACGTCCTGACTTTC. It yields the protein CASSRVGPNVLTF.

This clonotype turned up a few times. V gene TRBV10-3 combines with J gene TRBJ2-3, with 9 positions matching TRBD2. CDR1 and CDR2 from the germline V gene are ENHRY and SYGVKD. The V segment lost 7 bases and the J segment 3 bases; nucleotides outside the gene matches: 5. The CDR3 covers 14 residues. The CDR3 loop reads CAIMGLATTDTQYF. The CDR3 DNA follows: TGTGCCATCATGGGACTAGCAACTACAGATACGCAGTATTTT.

V is TRBV5-1 and J is TRBJ2-7; 7 bases map to TRBD1. The CDR3 totals 15 residues. Germline V gene sequence: CDR1 SGHRS, CDR2 YFSETQ. V lost 0 bases to trimming and J lost 2 bases; unmatched junction nucleotides: 5. CDR3 sequence reads: CASSLEGQATYEQYF. CDR3 sequence (DNA): TGCGCCAGCAGCTTGGAAGGACAGGCAACCTACGAGCAGTACTTC.

CDR3 sequence reads: CASSLGIGHRGHEQFF. CDR3 in DNA: TGTGCCAGCAGCTTAGGGATCGGACACAGAGGGCATGAGCAGTTCTTC. V is TRBV7-2 and J is TRBJ2-1; either TRBD1 or TRBD2 may supply D (5 bases each). V lost 1 base and J lost 8, with 18 bases in between. Germline V gives CDR1 SGHTA, CDR2 FQGNSA. The length of the CDR3 is 16 residues.

V usage is TRBV9 and J usage is TRBJ2-1, with 10 positions matching TRBD1. V lost 0 bases and J lost 7; bases outside the gene matches: 13. This CDR3 region has 18 residues. Germline CDR1 reads SGDLS; CDR2 reads YYNGEE. CDR3 bases: TGTGCCAGCAGCGTAGTTTGGGGTAGCGGACAGGGGGTAAATGAGCAGTTCTTC. Amino acid sequence: CASSVVWGSGQGVNEQFF.

The rearrangement joins TRBV29-1 to TRBJ1-1; no firm D call. The germline V gene has CDR1 SQVTM and CDR2 ANQGSEA. Trimming cost V 4 bases and J 7 bases, with 7 bases left between them. The CDR3 has 10 residues. CDR3 coding DNA: TGCAGCGTTGTTAGGCTTGAAGCTTTCTTT. Translating it yields CSVVRLEAFF. Using reference TRBV29-1 and TRBJ1-1 for the parts outside the CDR3, the full variable domain is SAVISQKPSRDICQRGTSLTIQCQVDSQVTMMFWYRQQPGQSLTLIATANQGSEATYESGFVIDKFPISRPNLTFSTLTVSNMSPEDSSIYLCSVVRLEAFFGQGTRLTVV.

The gene calls are TRBV12-3 or TRBV12-4 and TRBJ2-1; 9 bases align to TRBD2. The CDR3 has 14 residues. The junction had 1 base not matched to a gene; V was cut back by 0 bases and J by 7 bases. The DNA for the CDR3 is TGTGCCAGCAGTTTAGCGGCGGGGGGGAATGAGCAGTTCTTC. This encodes CASSLAAGGNEQFF.

The chain uses TRBV14 and TRBJ2-7; 7 nucleotides agree with TRBD2. V shed 1 base and J 4 bases; nucleotides not matched to a gene: 4. Germline lookup yields CDR1 SGHDN and CDR2 FVKESK. CDR3 length: 14 residues. In DNA, the CDR3 is TGTGCCAGCAGCCAAGGCGGGAGCTGGTACGAGCAGTACTTC. It specifies CASSQGGSWYEQYF. Filled out from reference TRBV14 and TRBJ2-7, the complete variable domain reads EAGVTQFPSHSVIEKGQTVTLRCDPISGHDNLYWYRRVMGKEIKFLLHFVKESKQDESGMPNNRFLAERTGGTYSTLKVQPAELEDSGVYFCASSQGGSWYEQYFGPGTRLTVT.

This clonotype came up once. This sequence joins TRBV3-1 and TRBJ2-3, with 8 bases lining up with TRBD2. The V and J ends lost 2 bases and 7 bases, in that order; junction bases with no gene match: 2. The CDR3 is made up of 13 amino acids. Germline V gene lookup returns CDR1 LGHDT and CDR2 YNNKEL (reference sequence). CDR3 residues: CASSQSGSNTQYF. In nucleotides, the CDR3 is TGTGCCAGCAGCCAAAGCGGGAGTAATACGCAGTATTTT.

The rearrangement uses TRBV9 and TRBJ1-2, with 7 bases aligning to TRBD1. Germline assignment: CDR1 SGDLS and CDR2 YYNGEE. CDR3 length: 14 amino acids. V was pared by 2 bases and J by 2 bases, with 3 bases of the junction left unmatched. The CDR3 DNA reads as TGTGCCAGCAGCGTCCAGGGGGGGAACTATGGCTACACCTTC. Protein sequence: CASSVQGGNYGYTF.

The rearrangement uses TRBV4-3 and TRBJ2-5, with 14 bases aligning to TRBD2. Trimming removed 4 bases from V and 4 bases from J; junction bases left unmatched: 8. CDR3 length equals 17 residues. Germline-derived CDR1 and CDR2 are LGHNA and YSLEER. CDR3 DNA sequence: TGCGCCAGCAGCCCGGGACTAGCGGGGGCGCCTCCAGAGACCCAGTACTTC. This encodes CASSPGLAGAPPETQYF.

This clonotype was observed a handful of times. J is TRBJ1-1 and V is TRBV4-1; 9 nucleotides match TRBD1. Per the germline V gene, CDR1 is MGHRA and CDR2 is YSYEKL. CDR3 size: 12 residues. With V trimmed by 3 bases and J by 11 bases, 4 bases remained unmatched. The CDR3 region has the DNA TGCGCCAGCAGCCAGGGACAGGGAATGGCTTTCTTT. Translating it yields CASSQGQGMAFF.

CDR3 DNA sequence: TGTGCCATGCCGGGGGGGCGGGAAGGCTACACCTTC. Translated, it gives CAMPGGREGYTF. This rearrangement joins TRBV2 to TRBJ1-2; D might be TRBD1 (6 bases). Germline lookup yields CDR1 SNHLY and CDR2 FYNNEI. Trimming shortened V by 10 bases and J by 8 bases, and 17 bases separated the two germline ends. The CDR3 sequence is 12 residues long.

This clonotype has just one count. V is TRBV12-3 or TRBV12-4 and J is TRBJ2-7; 8 bases agree with TRBD2. This CDR3 contains 15 residues. The junction had 6 bases not matched to a gene; V was cut back by 5 bases and J by 0 bases. The CDR3 region has the DNA TGTGCCAGCAGTCCTATAGCGGGGAGCTCCTACGAGCAGTACTTC. Translated, it gives CASSPIAGSSYEQYF.